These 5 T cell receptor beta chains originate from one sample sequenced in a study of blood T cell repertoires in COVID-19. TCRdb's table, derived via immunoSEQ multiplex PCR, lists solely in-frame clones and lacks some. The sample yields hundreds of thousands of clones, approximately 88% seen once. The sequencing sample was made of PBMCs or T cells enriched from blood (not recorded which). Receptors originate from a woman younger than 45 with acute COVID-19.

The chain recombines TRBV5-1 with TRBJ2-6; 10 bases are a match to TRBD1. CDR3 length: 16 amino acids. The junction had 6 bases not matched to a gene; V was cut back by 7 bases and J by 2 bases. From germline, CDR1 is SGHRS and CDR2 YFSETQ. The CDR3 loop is CASLGQGMPGANVLTF. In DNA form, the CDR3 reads TGCGCCAGCTTGGGACAGGGGATGCCTGGGGCCAACGTCCTGACTTTC. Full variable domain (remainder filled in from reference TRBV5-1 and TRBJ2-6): KAGVTQTPRYLIKTRGQQVTLSCSPISGHRSVSWYQQTPGQGLQFLFEYFSETQRNKGNFPGRFSGRQFSNSRSEMNVSTLELGDSALYLCASLGQGMPGANVLTFGAGSRLTVL.

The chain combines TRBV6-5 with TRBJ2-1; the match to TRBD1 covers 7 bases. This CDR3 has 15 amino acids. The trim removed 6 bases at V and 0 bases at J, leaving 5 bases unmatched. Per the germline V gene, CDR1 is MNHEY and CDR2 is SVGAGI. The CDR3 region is CASRPGTDSYNEQFF. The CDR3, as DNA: TGTGCCAGCAGACCTGGGACAGACTCCTACAATGAGCAGTTCTTC.

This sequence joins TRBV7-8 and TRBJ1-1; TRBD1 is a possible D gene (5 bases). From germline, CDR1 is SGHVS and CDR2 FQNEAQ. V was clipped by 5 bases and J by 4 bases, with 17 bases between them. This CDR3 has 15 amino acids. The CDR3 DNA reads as TGTGCCAGCAGCCCAAATCAGGGTTGGGGCACTGAAGCTTTCTTT. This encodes CASSPNQGWGTEAFF.

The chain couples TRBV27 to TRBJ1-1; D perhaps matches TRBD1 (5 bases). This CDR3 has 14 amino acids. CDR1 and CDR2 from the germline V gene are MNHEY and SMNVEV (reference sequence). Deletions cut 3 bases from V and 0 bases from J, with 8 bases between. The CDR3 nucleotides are TGTGCCAGCAGTTTGCAGGGCATGAACACTGAAGCTTTCTTT. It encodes CASSLQGMNTEAFF.

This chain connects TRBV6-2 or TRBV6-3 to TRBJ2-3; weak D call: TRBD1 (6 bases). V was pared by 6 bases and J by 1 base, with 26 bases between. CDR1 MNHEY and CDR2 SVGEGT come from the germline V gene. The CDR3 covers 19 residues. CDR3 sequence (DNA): TGTGCCAGCAGCTCCGCCCGGATATTACAGGGATGGGGCACAGATACGCAGTATTTT. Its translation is CASSSARILQGWGTDTQYF.